This TCR beta chain stems from a study of vaccination effects on CD4 cells after COVID-19. Study context: Participants got two doses of BNT162b2 or mRNA-1273 vaccine. Study-wide results and caveats: Infection- and vaccine-induced clones contracted markedly late after vaccination. Early post-infection timepoints were absent, and convalescent patients were few.

This CDR3 contains 17 residues. V was pared by 4 bases and J by 1 base, with 8 bases of the junction left unmatched. Germline V gives CDR1 LNHDA, CDR2 SQIVND (reference sequence). With regard to this clone: Its target is not known.

Assay: immunoSEQ multiplex PCR; the TCRdb copy retains only in-frame clones and omits some. The sample carries 52,000 or so clones, more than 60% recorded once. Under the ViraFEST assay, PBMC were stimulated with viral peptide pools so that antigen-specific CD4+ T cells expanded. Sequencing was performed afterwards. Upon completion of under eleven days in culture, CD4+ T cells were isolated. None of these healthy vaccinees had been infected with SARS-CoV-2 before vaccination. It was with approximately 10 IU/ml IL-2 and around 10 ug/ml peptides that 1.5 million to 2 million PBMC per well were cultured.

This material consisted of CD4+ T cells from PBMCs cultured with SARS-CoV-2 spike peptides, taken before COVID-19 vaccination. This TCR derives from a human donor who received a COVID-19 vaccine. The chain carries TRBV19 and TRBJ2-3, with 10 nucleotides matching TRBD2. The CDR3 sequence: CASSRRTSGDRTDTQYF. CDR3 DNA sequence: TGTGCCAGTAGTAGACGGACTAGCGGAGACCGCACAGATACGCAGTATTTT.